This paragraph covers one T cell receptor beta chain sequence. What it recognizes is unknown. The sample belongs to a study of OX40 agonist ivuxolimab in advanced cancers. Whole-study context: A history of anti-PD-1, anti-PD-L1 or anti-CTLA-4 therapy was acceptable, and approximately 41% had some. The study, taken as a whole, reports: What antigens the expanded peripheral T cells recognized was never established.

Clones were sequenced by immunoSEQ multiplex PCR, and TCRdb holds only the in-frame ones, with some missing. The sample carries roughly 70,000 clones, 82% recorded once. People who had autoimmune disease history or systemic immunosuppression were excluded. The clonotype originates from an adult with an advanced solid tumor such as melanoma, head and neck, liver or kidney cancer. Material: CD4+ or CD8+ T cells sorted from blood, obtained in a trial of the OX40 agonist ivuxolimab.

The DNA for the CDR3 is TGTGCCAGCAGCCCCCCGCGGGGCGAGCAGTACTTC. Its translation is CASSPPRGEQYF. The chain joins TRBV11-3 to TRBJ2-5, with D possibly being TRBD2 (6 bases). The J call may be faulty, since TRBJ2-7 better matches the DNA end. Germline loops: CDR1 SGHNT, CDR2 YENEEA. The CDR3 is made up of 12 amino acids.